The entry below gives a single TCR beta chain sequence along with its context. The source of the sample is a study of blood T cell repertoires in COVID-19. The overall study: Researchers got acute and convalescent COVID-19 samples from the United States, Italy and Spain.

V was clipped by 2 bases and J by 10 bases, with 16 bases between them. Germline CDR1 reads MNHEY; CDR2 reads SVGAGI. The CDR3 runs 14 residues. In the original processing: Counts of nucleated cells, estimated from reference gene primer amplification, were obtained. The data were produced by immunoSEQ multiplex PCR, yet TCRdb's version contains in-frame clones alone and is incomplete. V, J and clone size reflect that table, while D and trimming were determined from the DNA. The table lists over 85,000 clones, 80% to 90% of them singletons. The receptor was derived from a woman between 70 and 85 years old with acute or convalescent COVID-19. The chain links TRBV6-5 to TRBJ2-3, with D perhaps TRBD2 (6 bases). Sequenced: peripheral blood. CDR3 amino acids: CASSYGGRDSPQYF. The CDR3 DNA follows: TGTGCCAGCAGTTACGGCGGTCGGGACTCACCGCAGTATTTT.